This paragraph covers one T cell receptor beta chain sequence. Its matching antigen is unknown. Germline values: CDR1 ENHRY, CDR2 SYGVKD. Trimming removed 6 bases from V and 3 bases from J; junction bases left unmatched: 6. CDR3 length: 14 amino acids. Only in-frame clones appear in the TCRdb table, and some are missing; sequencing was by immunoSEQ multiplex PCR. This table holds fewer than 150,000 clones, approximately 91% found once. The data are from a study of cytomegalovirus exposure and HLA in healthy donors. Study-level results: CMV antigen specificity of a few CMV-associated chains was confirmed in vitro.

The donors were part of the roughly 120-subject validation cohort, which stood apart from the 666-subject first cohort. The source of this sequence is a man aged 30-40 years in good health and CMV-seronegative. Sequenced sample: PBMCs. V and J are TRBV10-3 and TRBJ1-2; 8 bases are a match to TRBD1. The CDR3 loop is CAIRAGTGDYGYTF. The DNA of the CDR3 is TGTGCCATCAGAGCCGGGACAGGTGACTATGGCTACACCTTC.